These 12 T cell receptor beta chains were sequenced from one sample in a study of control samples from healthy donors and cancer patients. Profiling relied on immunoSEQ multiplex PCR, and the TCRdb table lists in-frame clones only, not all of them. This sample has 65,000 to 80,000 clones, with about nine tenths found just once. The specimen was PBMCs. The receptors were gathered from a woman aged 50 to 60 with colorectal cancer.

The chain links TRBV3-1 (or the pseudogene TRBV3-2) to TRBJ1-1; weak D call: TRBD1 (5 bases). From germline, CDR1 is LGHDT and CDR2 YNNKEL (reference sequence). CDR3 length equals 12 residues. The V and J ends lost 6 bases and 5 bases respectively, with 10 bases between them. CDR3 amino acids: CASRGGTTEAFF. The CDR3 DNA is TGTGCCAGCAGGGGGGGTACGACTGAAGCTTTCTTT.

The rearrangement joins TRBV7-2 to TRBJ2-6, with D perhaps TRBD1 (5 bases). Trimming cost V 2 bases and J 0 bases, with 8 bases left between them. Germline loops: CDR1 SGHTA, CDR2 FQGNSA. This CDR3 has 16 amino acids. The CDR3 spells CASSLHQGSGANVLTF. For the CDR3, the DNA is TGTGCCAGCAGCTTACACCAGGGCTCTGGGGCCAACGTCCTGACTTTC.

The J gene is TRBJ1-2, the V gene TRBV4-3; D is perhaps TRBD1 (5 bases). This CDR3 has 14 residues. CDR1 and CDR2 from the germline V gene are LGHNA and YSLEER. Between the trimmed V and J ends, which lost 1 base and 3 bases, there was a span of 9 bases. CDR3 loop: CASSQGRGDYGYTF. As DNA, the CDR3 is TGCGCCAGCAGCCAAGGGAGGGGTGACTATGGCTACACCTTC.

The chain has TRBV7-2 and TRBJ2-3; D assignment may be TRBD1 or TRBD2 (6 bases each). The CDR3 has 14 amino acids. Trimming stripped 7 bases from V and 4 bases from J, with 15 bases between. The germline CDR1 and CDR2 sequences are SGHTA and FQGNSA. CDR3 in amino acids: CASTGRRGADTQYF. As DNA, the CDR3 is TGTGCCAGCACGGGCCGGAGGGGGGCAGATACGCAGTATTTT. Full variable domain (outside the CDR3, taken from reference TRBV7-2 and TRBJ2-3): GAGVSQSPSNKVTEKGKDVELRCDPISGHTALYWYRQSLGQGLEFLIYFQGNSAPDKSGLPSDRFSAERTGGSVSTLTIQRTQQEDSAVYLCASTGRRGADTQYFGPGTRLTVL.

This clone was recorded once. The V and J genes are TRBV4-3 and TRBJ1-4; unclear D gene. The length of the CDR3 is 18 residues. The germline V and J ends were trimmed by 0 bases and 7 bases, with 21 bases remaining between them. Germline V lookup: CDR1 LGHNA, CDR2 YSLEER. The CDR3 loop reads CASSQDSQGYSLGEKLFF. The CDR3 DNA follows: TGCGCCAGCAGCCAAGATTCGCAAGGGTATTCGCTCGGTGAAAAACTGTTTTTT.

The gene calls are TRBV5-4 and TRBJ2-2; the match to TRBD1 covers 8 bases. This CDR3 contains 15 residues. Germline V CDR1 and CDR2: SGHNT, YYREEE (reference sequence). J lost 1 base, V lost 3 bases, and 2 bases had no gene match. The CDR3 DNA reads TGTGCCAGCAGCTCCGGGACAGGGAACACCGGGGAGCTGTTTTTT. This gives the protein CASSSGTGNTGELFF.

CDR3 loop: CASSRLGLAGGFAGELFF. CDR3 coding DNA: TGCGCCAGCAGCCGGCTCGGACTAGCGGGGGGGTTCGCCGGGGAGCTGTTTTTT. The chain uses TRBV4-3 and TRBJ2-2, with 15 bases identical to TRBD2. After removal of 4 bases from V and 6 bases from J, the junction contained 9 bases not matched to a gene. This CDR3 region has 18 residues. The germline V gene has CDR1 LGHNA and CDR2 YSLEER.

V gene TRBV7-2 combines with J gene TRBJ2-1; 10 bases align to TRBD1. Germline CDR1 is SGHTA and CDR2 is FQGNSA. The CDR3 has 15 amino acids. The J segment lost 12 bases and the V segment lost 3 bases, leaving 11 bases of the junction unmatched. For the CDR3, the DNA is TGTGCCAGCAGCTTTGACAGGGGGCGGACTGGAAGGCAGTTCTTC. Its translation is CASSFDRGRTGRQFF.

This chain links TRBV18 with TRBJ1-3; D unresolved. Germline V gene sequence: CDR1 KGHSH, CDR2 LQKENI. The germline V and J ends were trimmed by 6 bases and 4 bases, with 19 bases remaining between them. This CDR3 is built from 16 residues. CDR3 protein: CASSLTPRGSGNTIYF. The DNA of the CDR3 is TGTGCCAGCTCTCTAACCCCTCGTGGATCCGGAAACACCATATATTTT. The complete variable domain, with remaining parts taken from reference TRBV18 and TRBJ1-3, reads NAGVMQNPRHLVRRRGQEARLRCSPMKGHSHVYWYRQLPEEGLKFMVYLQKENIIDESGMPKERFSAEFPKEGPSILRIQQVVRGDSAAYFCASSLTPRGSGNTIYFGEGSWLTVV.

This chain joins TRBV27 and TRBJ1-1; a possible D gene is TRBD1 (5 bases). The V gene's germline CDR1 is MNHEY and CDR2 SMNVEV (reference sequence). V shed 6 bases and J shed 1 base, with 15 bases lying between them. This CDR3 has 15 amino acids. CDR3 residues: CASSSTTTGNTEAFF. In DNA form, the CDR3 reads TGTGCCAGCAGCTCTACTACCACAGGGAACACTGAAGCTTTCTTT.

The chain links TRBV11-3 to TRBJ2-2; D is perhaps TRBD2 (5 bases). The CDR3 has 13 amino acids. Per germline, CDR1 SGHNT and CDR2 YENEEA. Trimming pared 1 base from V and 8 bases from J, leaving 8 bases between. As DNA, the CDR3 is TGTGCCAGCAGCTTAGGGCGGGCGGGGGAGCTGTTTTTT. Translated: CASSLGRAGELFF.

This chain connects TRBV7-2 to TRBJ2-3, with TRBD1 identical over 7 bases. This CDR3 spans 14 amino acids. V shed 6 bases and J 4 bases; nucleotides not matched to a gene: 7. Per germline, CDR1 SGHTA and CDR2 FQGNSA. Written as DNA, the CDR3 is TGTGCCAGCAGTCCACAGGGGATCGCAGATACGCAGTATTTT. Its translation is CASSPQGIADTQYF.